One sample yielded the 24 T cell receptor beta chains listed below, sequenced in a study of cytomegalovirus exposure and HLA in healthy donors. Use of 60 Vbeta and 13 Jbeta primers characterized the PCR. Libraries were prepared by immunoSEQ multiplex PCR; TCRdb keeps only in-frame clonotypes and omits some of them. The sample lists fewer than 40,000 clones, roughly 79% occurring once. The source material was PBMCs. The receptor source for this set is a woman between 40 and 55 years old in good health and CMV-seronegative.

The CDR3 DNA reads TGTGCCAGTAGTATACAATTGTACAATGAGCAGTTCTTC. Its translation: CASSIQLYNEQFF. This chain connects TRBV19 to TRBJ2-1; D ambiguous. Germline CDR1 LNHDA, CDR2 SQIVND (reference sequence). V was pared by 2 bases and J by 4 bases, with 6 bases between. The CDR3 contains 13 residues.

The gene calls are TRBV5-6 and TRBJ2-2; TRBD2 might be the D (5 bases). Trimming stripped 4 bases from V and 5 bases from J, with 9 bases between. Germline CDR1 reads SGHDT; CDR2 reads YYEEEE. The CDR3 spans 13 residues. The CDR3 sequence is CASSGRRTGELFF. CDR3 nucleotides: TGTGCCAGCAGCGGAAGGAGGACCGGGGAGCTGTTTTTT.

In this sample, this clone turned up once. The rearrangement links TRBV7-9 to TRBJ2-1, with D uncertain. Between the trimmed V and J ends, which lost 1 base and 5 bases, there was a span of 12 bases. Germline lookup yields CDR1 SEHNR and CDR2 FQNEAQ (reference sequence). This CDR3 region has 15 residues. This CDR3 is CASSLELLLHNEQFF. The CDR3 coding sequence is TGTGCCAGCAGCTTAGAGTTACTACTTCACAATGAGCAGTTCTTC.

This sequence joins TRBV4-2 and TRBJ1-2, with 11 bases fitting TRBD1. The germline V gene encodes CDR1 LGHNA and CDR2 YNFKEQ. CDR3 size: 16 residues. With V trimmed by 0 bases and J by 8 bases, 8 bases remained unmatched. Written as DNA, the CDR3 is TGTGCCAGCAGCCAAGATACCGGGACAGGGGGGTCGGGCTACACCTTC. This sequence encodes CASSQDTGTGGSGYTF.

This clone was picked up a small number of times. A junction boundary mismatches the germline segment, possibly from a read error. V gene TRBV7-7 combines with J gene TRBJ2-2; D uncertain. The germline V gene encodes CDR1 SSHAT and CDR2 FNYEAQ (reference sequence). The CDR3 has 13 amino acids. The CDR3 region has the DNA TGTGCTAGCAGCCGACACACGACCGGGGAGCTGTTTTTT. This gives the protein CASSRHTTGELFF.

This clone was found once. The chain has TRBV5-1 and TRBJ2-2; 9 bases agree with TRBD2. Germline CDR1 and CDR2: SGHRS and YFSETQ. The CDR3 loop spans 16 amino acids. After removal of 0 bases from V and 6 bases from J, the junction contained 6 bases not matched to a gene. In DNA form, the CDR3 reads TGCGCCAGCAGCTTGGATCCTAGCGGGGTCCCCGGGGAGCTGTTTTTT. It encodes CASSLDPSGVPGELFF.

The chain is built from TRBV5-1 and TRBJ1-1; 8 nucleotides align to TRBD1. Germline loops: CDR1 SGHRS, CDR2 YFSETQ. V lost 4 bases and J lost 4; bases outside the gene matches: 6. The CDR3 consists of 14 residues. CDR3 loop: CASSGRQGTTEAFF. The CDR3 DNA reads TGCGCCAGCAGCGGAAGACAGGGGACCACTGAAGCTTTCTTT. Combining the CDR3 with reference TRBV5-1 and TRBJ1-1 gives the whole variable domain KAGVTQTPRYLIKTRGQQVTLSCSPISGHRSVSWYQQTPGQGLQFLFEYFSETQRNKGNFPGRFSGRQFSNSRSEMNVSTLELGDSALYLCASSGRQGTTEAFFGQGTRLTVV.

The CDR3, as DNA: TGCGCCAGCAGCGTCACAGGGGGGAGTACTGAAGCTTTCTTT. Translating gives CASSVTGGSTEAFF. This sequence joins TRBV5-1 and TRBJ1-1; the match to TRBD1 covers 8 bases. CDR1 is SGHRS and CDR2 is YFSETQ in the germline V gene. The trim removed 4 bases at V and 5 bases at J, leaving 7 bases unmatched. CDR3 size: 14 residues.

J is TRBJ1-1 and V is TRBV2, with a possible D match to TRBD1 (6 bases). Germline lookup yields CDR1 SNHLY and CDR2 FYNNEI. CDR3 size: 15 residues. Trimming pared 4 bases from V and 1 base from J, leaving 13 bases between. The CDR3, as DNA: TGTGCCAGCAGTGCACAGGGATGGGCGAACACTGAAGCTTTCTTT. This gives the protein CASSAQGWANTEAFF.

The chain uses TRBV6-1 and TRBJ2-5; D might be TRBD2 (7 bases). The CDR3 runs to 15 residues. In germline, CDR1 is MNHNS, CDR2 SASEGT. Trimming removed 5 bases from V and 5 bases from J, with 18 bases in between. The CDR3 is CASSSLRGGQETQYF. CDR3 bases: TGTGCCAGCAGTTCCCTGAGGGGGGGCCAGGAGACCCAGTACTTC.

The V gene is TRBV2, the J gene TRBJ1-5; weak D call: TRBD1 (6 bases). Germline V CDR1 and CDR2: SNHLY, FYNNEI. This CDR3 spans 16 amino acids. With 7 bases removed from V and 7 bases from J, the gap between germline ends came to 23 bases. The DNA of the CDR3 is TGTGCCAGCAAAAAAGACGGGGACACCAGGTTACAGCCCCAGCATTTT. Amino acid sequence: CASKKDGDTRLQPQHF.

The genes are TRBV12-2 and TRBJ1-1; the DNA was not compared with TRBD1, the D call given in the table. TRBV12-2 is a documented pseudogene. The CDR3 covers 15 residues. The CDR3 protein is CAPRQVKSGGTEAFF. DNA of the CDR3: TGTGCCCCCCGACAGGTCAAAAGCGGTGGCACTGAAGCTTTCTTT.

Here the CDR3 DNA reads TGCGCCAGCAGCCAAGATCGCGGTATCAGGGAAAACGAGCAGTACTTC. Its protein is CASSQDRGIRENEQYF. V and J are TRBV4-3 and TRBJ2-7; maybe TRBD1 (5 bases). Germline loops: CDR1 LGHNA, CDR2 YSLEER. V lost 0 bases to trimming and J lost 5 bases, with 17 bases between them. This CDR3 region has 16 residues.

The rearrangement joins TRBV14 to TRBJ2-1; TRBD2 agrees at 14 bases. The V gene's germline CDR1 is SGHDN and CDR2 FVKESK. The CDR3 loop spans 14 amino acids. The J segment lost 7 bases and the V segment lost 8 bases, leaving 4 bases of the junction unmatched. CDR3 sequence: CASGLAGGGNEQFF. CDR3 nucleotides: TGTGCCAGCGGACTAGCGGGGGGCGGGAATGAGCAGTTCTTC.

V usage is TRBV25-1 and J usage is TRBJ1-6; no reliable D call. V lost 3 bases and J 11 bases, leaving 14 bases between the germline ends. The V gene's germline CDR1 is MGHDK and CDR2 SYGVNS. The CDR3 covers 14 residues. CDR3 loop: CASSDRRGNTPLHF. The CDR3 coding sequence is TGTGCCAGCAGTGATAGAAGAGGGAATACACCCCTCCACTTT.

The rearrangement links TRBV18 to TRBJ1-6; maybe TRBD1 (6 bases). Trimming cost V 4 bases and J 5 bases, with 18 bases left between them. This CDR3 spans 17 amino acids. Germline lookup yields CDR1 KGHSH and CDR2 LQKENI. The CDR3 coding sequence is TGTGCCAGCTCACGCGTACAGGGTGCGGAAAATAATTCACCCCTCCACTTT. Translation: CASSRVQGAENNSPLHF.

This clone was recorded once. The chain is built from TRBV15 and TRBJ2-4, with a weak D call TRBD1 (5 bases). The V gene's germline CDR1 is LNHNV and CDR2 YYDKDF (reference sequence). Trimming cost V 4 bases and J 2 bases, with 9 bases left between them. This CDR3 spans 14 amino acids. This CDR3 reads CATSTGASKNIQYF. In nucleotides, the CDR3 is TGTGCCACCAGCACTGGGGCATCCAAAAACATTCAGTACTTC.

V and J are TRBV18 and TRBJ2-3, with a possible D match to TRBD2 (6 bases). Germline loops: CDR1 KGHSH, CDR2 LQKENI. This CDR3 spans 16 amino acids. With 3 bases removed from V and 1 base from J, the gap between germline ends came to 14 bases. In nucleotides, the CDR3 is TGTGCCAGCTCACCCGGGACTCCCCTAGGCACAGATACGCAGTATTTT. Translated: CASSPGTPLGTDTQYF.

DNA for the CDR3: TGTGCCAGCAGCCCCCTGGGTGAGGGCTCTGGAAACACCATATATTTT. Encoded protein: CASSPLGEGSGNTIYF. The V call is TRBV4-2, the J call TRBJ1-3, with D hard to call. Looked up from germline, CDR1 is LGHNA and CDR2 is YNFKEQ. The V and J ends lost 4 bases and 0 bases respectively, with 13 bases between them. CDR3 size: 16 residues.

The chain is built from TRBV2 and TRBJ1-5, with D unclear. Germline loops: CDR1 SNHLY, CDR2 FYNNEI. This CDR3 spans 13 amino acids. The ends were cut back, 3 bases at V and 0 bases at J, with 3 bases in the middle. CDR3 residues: CASSDNSNQPQHF. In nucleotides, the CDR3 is TGTGCCAGCAGTGATAATAGCAATCAGCCCCAGCATTTT.

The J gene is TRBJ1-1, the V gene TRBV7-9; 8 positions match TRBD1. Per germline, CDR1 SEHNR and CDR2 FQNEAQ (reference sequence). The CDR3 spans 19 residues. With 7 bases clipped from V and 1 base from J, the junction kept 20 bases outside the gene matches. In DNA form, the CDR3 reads TGTGCCAGCACTCACCGGGGGGACAGGAATCCCAGTGGGAACACTGAAGCTTTCTTT. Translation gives CASTHRGDRNPSGNTEAFF.

In DNA, the CDR3 is TGTGCCAGCAGCCCGGCAGGGATATCAAATCAGCCCCAGCATTTT. Its protein is CASSPAGISNQPQHF. J is TRBJ1-5 and V is TRBV7-9; D may be TRBD1 (5 bases). Germline loops: CDR1 SEHNR, CDR2 FQNEAQ (reference sequence). This CDR3 has 15 amino acids. Trimming left V 5 bases short and J 4 bases short, with 15 bases between.

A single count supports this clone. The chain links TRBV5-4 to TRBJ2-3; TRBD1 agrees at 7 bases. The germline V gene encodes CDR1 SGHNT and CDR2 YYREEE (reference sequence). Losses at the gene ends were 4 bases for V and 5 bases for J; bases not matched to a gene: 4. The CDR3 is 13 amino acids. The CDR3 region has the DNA TGTGCCAGCAGCAACTACAGGGGAGATACGCAGTATTTT. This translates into CASSNYRGDTQYF. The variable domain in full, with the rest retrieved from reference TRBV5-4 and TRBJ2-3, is ETGVTQSPTHLIKTRGQQVTLRCSSQSGHNTVSWYQQALGQGPQFIFQYYREEENGRGNFPPRFSGLQFPNYSSELNVNALELDDSALYLCASSNYRGDTQYFGPGTRLTVL.

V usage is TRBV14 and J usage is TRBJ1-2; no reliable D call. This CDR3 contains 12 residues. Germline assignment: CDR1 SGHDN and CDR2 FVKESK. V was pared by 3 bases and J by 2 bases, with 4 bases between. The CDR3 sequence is CASSQENYGYTF. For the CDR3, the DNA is TGTGCCAGCAGCCAGGAGAACTATGGCTACACCTTC. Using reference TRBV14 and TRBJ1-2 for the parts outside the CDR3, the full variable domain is EAGVTQFPSHSVIEKGQTVTLRCDPISGHDNLYWYRRVMGKEIKFLLHFVKESKQDESGMPNNRFLAERTGGTYSTLKVQPAELEDSGVYFCASSQENYGYTFGSGTRLTVV.